One sample yielded the 7 T cell receptor beta chains listed below, sequenced in a study of T cell responses to AZD1222 COVID-19 vaccine. The method was immunoSEQ multiplex PCR; TCRdb's version includes in-frame clones alone and lacks a portion of them. Found here are some 280,000 clones, about 94% of them singletons; the top ten hold 0.55%. The sequencing used peripheral blood, collected 28 days after the second AZD1222 dose. Receptors originate from an adult who received the AZD1222 COVID-19 vaccine.

The V call is TRBV19, the J call TRBJ2-2; tentative D call: TRBD2 (6 bases). The germline CDR1 and CDR2 sequences are LNHDA and SQIVND (reference sequence). This CDR3 has 14 residues. V gave up 5 bases and J gave up 5 bases, with 12 bases separating them. The CDR3 DNA sequence: TGTGCCAGTAGTGTAGTGGGGGGAACCGGGGAGCTGTTTTTT. Translating gives CASSVVGGTGELFF.

The rearrangement links TRBV6-5 to TRBJ2-2; tentative D call: TRBD1 (5 bases). CDR3 length: 15 amino acids. CDR1 is MNHEY and CDR2 is SVGAGI in the germline V gene. The V end was cut by 4 bases, the J end by 1 base, with 10 bases between. CDR3 sequence: CASSSHGQNTGELFF. CDR3 DNA: TGTGCCAGCAGTTCCCACGGACAGAACACCGGGGAGCTGTTTTTT.

V is TRBV9 and J is TRBJ1-2, with 10 positions matching TRBD1. The trim removed 4 bases at V and 6 bases at J, leaving 6 bases unmatched. Germline V lookup: CDR1 SGDLS, CDR2 YYNGEE. This CDR3 comprises 14 residues. This CDR3 is CASSQDRGSDGYTF. DNA of the CDR3: TGTGCCAGCAGCCAGGACAGGGGGAGCGATGGCTACACCTTC. The full variable domain, in which reference TRBV9 and TRBJ1-2 provide the parts outside the CDR3, is DSGVTQTPKHLITATGQRVTLRCSPRSGDLSVYWYQQSLDQGLQFLIQYYNGEERAKGNILERFSAQQFPDLHSELNLSSLELGDSALYFCASSQDRGSDGYTFGSGTRLTVV.

Only a few counts were recorded for this clone. V is TRBV2 and J is TRBJ1-1; 8 bases fit TRBD1. Germline V lookup: CDR1 SNHLY, CDR2 FYNNEI. V shed 2 bases and J 3 bases; nucleotides not matched to a gene: 5. The CDR3 runs to 15 residues. As DNA, the CDR3 is TGTGCCAGCAGTGAACAGGGGGCGACTTACACTGAAGCTTTCTTT. It translates to CASSEQGATYTEAFF.

The rearrangement joins TRBV19 to TRBJ1-2, with D possibly being TRBD1 (6 bases). The CDR3 extends over 14 amino acids. Trimming left V 3 bases short and J 7 bases short, with 15 bases between. Per germline, CDR1 LNHDA and CDR2 SQIVND (reference sequence). In nucleotides, the CDR3 is TGTGCCAGTAGTATCACTGTAACAGGGATTGGCTACACCTTC. Translation gives CASSITVTGIGYTF.

As to this clone: This CDR3 is also generated by other DNA sequences in the sample. CDR3 amino acids: CASSDRQGYGYTF. DNA of the CDR3: TGTGCCAGCAGTGACAGGCAGGGCTATGGCTACACCTTC. V usage is TRBV6-1 and J usage is TRBJ1-2, with a weak D call TRBD1 (5 bases). Germline V gene data show CDR1 as MNHNS and CDR2 as SASEGT. The V end lost 3 bases, the J end lost 4 bases, and 9 bases lay between the germline ends. The CDR3 contains 13 residues.

The chain couples TRBV7-2 to TRBJ2-5; D might be TRBD1 or TRBD2, each matching 6 bases. The length of the CDR3 is 14 residues. Looked up from germline, CDR1 is SGHTA and CDR2 is FQGNSA. V gave up 6 bases and J gave up 4 bases, with 15 bases separating them. Here the CDR3 reads CASSRPGGGETQYF. The CDR3 DNA sequence: TGTGCCAGCAGTCGCCCCGGGGGCGGAGAGACCCAGTACTTC.